This TCR beta chain comes out of a study of control samples from healthy donors and cancer patients. The germline V gene encodes CDR1 SQVTM and CDR2 ANQGSEA. The CDR3 covers 12 residues. Trimming took 4 bases from V and 3 from J, leaving 10 bases between them. Clones were sequenced by immunoSEQ multiplex PCR, and TCRdb holds only the in-frame ones, with some missing. The top ten hold about 3.4% of the sample, which has roughly 120,000 clones, around nine tenths seen once. The clonotype originates from a man aged 45-60 years in good health. Specimen: blood. V usage is TRBV29-1 and J usage is TRBJ2-7, with D possibly matching TRBD2 (5 bases). Here the CDR3 DNA reads TGCAGCGTTGGTCGCGGGCTCTACGAGCAGTACTTC. Translation: CSVGRGLYEQYF.